These 27 T cell receptor beta chains share one sample of origin, sequenced in a study of spatial heterogeneity in lung cancer. TCRdb fed the 5' RACE reads into MiXCR, producing one record per CDR3 protein. Of under 20,000 distinct CDR3 sequences in the sample, more than 6.5% were seen once. The time point here: sample taken at primary tumor resection. Findings and caveats of the study: Mutation counts in tumors were tracked by counts of expanded intratumoral alpha and beta TCRs.

Their antigens are not known. This material consisted of lung tumor tissue, taken at surgery. The receptors shown here come from a female donor with early-stage non-small cell lung cancer.

J is TRBJ2-3 and V is TRBV11-2; D may be TRBD2 (6 bases). Germline CDR1 reads SGHAT; CDR2 reads FQNNGV. V was cut by 5 bases and J by 3 bases, with 9 bases left in between. The CDR3 has 13 residues. In DNA form, the CDR3 reads TGTGCCAGCAGCCCTCGGGGGACAGATACGCAGTATTTT. Translation: CASSPRGTDTQYF.

This clonotype was observed many times. The CDR3 sequence is CASSRDVRGQYF. The CDR3 DNA reads as TGTGCCAGCAGCCGAGACGTGCGAGGGCAGTACTTC. The chain employs TRBV14 and TRBJ2-7; D unclear. The CDR3 contains 12 residues. V was cut by 4 bases and J by 9 bases, with 13 bases left in between. From germline, CDR1 is SGHDN and CDR2 FVKESK. The full variable domain, rest sourced from reference TRBV14 and TRBJ2-7, is EAGVTQFPSHSVIEKGQTVTLRCDPISGHDNLYWYRRVMGKEIKFLLHFVKESKQDESGMPNNRFLAERTGGTYSTLKVQPAELEDSGVYFCASSRDVRGQYFGPGTRLTVT.

V gene TRBV6-5 combines with J gene TRBJ2-5, with 7 bases identical to TRBD2. The trim removed 4 bases at V and 3 bases at J, leaving 14 bases unmatched. This CDR3 region has 17 residues. From germline, CDR1 is MNHEY and CDR2 SVGAGI. CDR3 coding DNA: TGTGCCAGCAGTTTCCGCGTACTAGCGACAAGTAAAGAGACCCAGTACTTC. It translates to CASSFRVLATSKETQYF.

This clonotype turned up a few times. The chain combines TRBV20-1 with TRBJ1-1; D uncertain. The V end lost 5 bases, the J end lost 6 bases, and 7 bases lay between the germline ends. The CDR3 loop spans 10 amino acids. Germline loops: CDR1 DFQATT, CDR2 SNEGSKA (reference sequence). The DNA for the CDR3 is TGCAGTGCTTTTATTTCTGAAGCTTTCTTT. Amino acid sequence: CSAFISEAFF.

This clonotype was counted between two and nine times. This chain links TRBV20-1 with TRBJ2-5; D remains unclear. Per the germline V gene, CDR1 is DFQATT and CDR2 is SNEGSKA (reference sequence). Trimming shortened V by 0 bases and J by 5 bases, and 10 bases separated the two germline ends. This CDR3 is 13 amino acids long. DNA for the CDR3: TGCAGTGCTAGAGAGCCGTATTGGGAGACCCAGTACTTC. Translated, it gives CSAREPYWETQYF.

The chain recombines TRBV20-1 with TRBJ1-6; perhaps TRBD1 as D (5 bases). Germline CDR1 DFQATT, CDR2 SNEGSKA (reference sequence). V was clipped by 1 base and J by 5 bases, with 15 bases between them. This CDR3 spans 16 amino acids. CDR3: CSARGGPSTNNSPLHF. The DNA of the CDR3 is TGCAGTGCTAGAGGGGGACCCTCTACCAATAATTCACCCCTCCACTTT.

This chain connects TRBV5-1 to TRBJ2-3, with TRBD1 identical over 8 bases. Trimming removed 4 bases from V and 2 bases from J; junction bases left unmatched: 15. From germline, CDR1 is SGHRS and CDR2 YFSETQ. The CDR3 extends over 18 amino acids. In nucleotides, the CDR3 is TGCGCCAGCAGCGCGGGACAGGCCGGGTGGGGGCACACAGATACGCAGTATTTT. Translated: CASSAGQAGWGHTDTQYF.

This clonotype was detected many times. This chain links TRBV28 with TRBJ2-6, with 7 bases identical to TRBD1. Trimming cost V 6 bases and J 2 bases; bases outside gene matches: 4. The CDR3 runs to 15 residues. Germline CDR1 reads MDHEN; CDR2 reads SYDVKM. CDR3 nucleotide sequence: TGTGCCAGCAGGGTCCAGGGGGCTGGGGCCAACGTCCTGACTTTC. Amino acids: CASRVQGAGANVLTF.

Many counts were recorded for this clonotype. V gene TRBV28 combines with J gene TRBJ1-2; 7 bases line up with TRBD1. The CDR3 extends over 13 amino acids. V lost 8 bases and J lost 5; bases outside the gene matches: 8. The germline V gene has CDR1 MDHEN and CDR2 SYDVKM. As DNA, the CDR3 is TGTGCCAGCGGCGGGACAGACCTTTATGGCTACACCTTC. It is translated as CASGGTDLYGYTF.

This clonotype was recorded at least ten times. The rearrangement links TRBV20-1 to TRBJ2-1, with 9 bases aligning to TRBD2. CDR1 is DFQATT and CDR2 is SNEGSKA in the germline V gene (reference sequence). The CDR3 is 16 residues long. V trimming: 1 base; J trimming: 4 bases; junction bases outside the gene matches: 8. The CDR3 reads CSARVGGGARYNEQFF. The CDR3 DNA follows: TGCAGTGCTAGAGTAGGCGGGGGGGCCCGGTACAATGAGCAGTTCTTC.

V usage is TRBV20-1 and J usage is TRBJ2-5; D may be TRBD2 (7 bases). Per the germline V gene, CDR1 is DFQATT and CDR2 is SNEGSKA (reference sequence). This CDR3 region has 16 residues. Deletions cut 5 bases from V and 2 bases from J, with 21 bases between. For the CDR3, the DNA is TGCAGTGCTGGGGTATCTCCGGGGGGCACACAAGAGACCCAGTACTTC. It is translated as CSAGVSPGGTQETQYF.

Details on this clonotype: One end of the junction varies from germline; a read error may be responsible. This chain connects TRBV9 to TRBJ2-3; 11 bases fit TRBD2. The CDR3 runs to 16 residues. CDR1 and CDR2 from the germline V gene are SGDLS and YYNGEE. The CDR3 DNA sequence: TGTGCCGGCAGCGGTGACCTAGCGGGGGGACCAGATACGCAGTATTTT. Its protein product is CAGSGDLAGGPDTQYF.

The rearrangement uses TRBV30 and TRBJ1-1; 7 bases fit TRBD1. Germline CDR1 reads GTSNPN; CDR2 reads SVGIG (reference sequence). With 3 bases clipped from V and 3 bases from J, the junction kept 10 bases outside the gene matches. This CDR3 is built from 15 residues. CDR3 DNA sequence: TGTGCCTGGAGGAGACAGGGAAGAGGTGACACTGAAGCTTTCTTT. Encoded protein: CAWRRQGRGDTEAFF.

This clonotype came up many times. This chain connects TRBV6-2 or TRBV6-3 to TRBJ1-5; 8 bases agree with TRBD1. The CDR3 covers 13 residues. From germline, CDR1 is MNHEY and CDR2 SVGEGT. V gave up 0 bases and J gave up 11 bases; unmatched junction bases: 3. As DNA, the CDR3 is TGTGCCAGCAGTTACTCCACAGGGGGTTCCCAGCATTTT. Protein product: CASSYSTGGSQHF.

Concerning this clonotype: A clone one base away is much larger, so this may be a read error. The chain combines TRBV12-3 or TRBV12-4 with TRBJ2-5; D unclear. The length of the CDR3 is 12 residues. V lost 5 bases and J lost 11, with 15 bases in between. The CDR3 DNA reads as TGTGCCAGCAGTGACAACAGACACCCGCAGTACTTC. Translating gives CASSDNRHPQYF.

This clonotype was detected ten times or more. The J gene is TRBJ2-5, the V gene TRBV4-1; D is possibly TRBD1 (5 bases). Germline-derived CDR1 and CDR2 are MGHRA and YSYEKL. The CDR3 is made up of 15 amino acids. Trimming stripped 0 bases from V and 2 bases from J, with 10 bases between. The CDR3: CASSQEGARQETQYF. The CDR3 nucleotides read TGCGCCAGCAGCCAAGAAGGGGCTAGACAAGAGACCCAGTACTTC.

This clonotype was observed at least ten times. V gene TRBV28 combines with J gene TRBJ2-3, with D tentatively TRBD2 (6 bases). Germline lookup yields CDR1 MDHEN and CDR2 SYDVKM. The V end was cut by 5 bases, the J end by 7 bases, with 16 bases between. The CDR3 contains 14 residues. The CDR3 loop is CASSPTGAGNTQYF. Written as DNA, the CDR3 is TGTGCCAGCAGTCCTACCGGCGCGGGGAATACGCAGTATTTT.

This clonotype occurred many times. The rearrangement links TRBV5-1 to TRBJ2-7; D might be TRBD2 (6 bases). With 0 bases removed from V and 4 bases from J, the gap between germline ends came to 11 bases. This CDR3 is built from 14 residues. Germline CDR1 and CDR2: SGHRS and YFSETQ. The CDR3: CASSLATRGYEQYF. The CDR3 bases are TGCGCCAGCAGCTTGGCCACTCGGGGGTACGAGCAGTACTTC.

In its sample, this clonotype ranks as medium-sized. V and J are TRBV7-9 and TRBJ1-2; D is ambiguous. The CDR3 is 13 residues long. V was trimmed by 5 bases and J by 8 bases, leaving 15 bases between them. Germline-derived CDR1 and CDR2 are SEHNR and FQNEAQ (reference sequence). CDR3 sequence reads: CASSEQVGSGYTF. CDR3 bases: TGTGCCAGCAGCGAGCAGGTGGGCTCAGGCTACACCTTC.

This clonotype was counted many times. The V call is TRBV19, the J call TRBJ1-2; D is possibly TRBD1 (5 bases). The germline V and J ends were trimmed by 1 base and 3 bases, with 9 bases remaining between them. This CDR3 is built from 14 residues. CDR1 is LNHDA and CDR2 is SQIVND in the germline V gene (reference sequence). The CDR3 region is CASSIGGAYYGYTF. CDR3 bases: TGTGCCAGTAGTATAGGCGGGGCATACTATGGCTACACCTTC.

This clonotype was counted ten times or more. This chain links TRBV11-3 with TRBJ2-3; TRBD2 aligns across 9 bases. CDR1 and CDR2 from the germline V gene are SGHNT and YENEEA. The junction had 2 bases not matched to a gene; V was cut back by 3 bases and J by 1 base. There are 15 residues in the CDR3. CDR3 sequence: CASSFSGGGTDTQYF. CDR3 coding DNA: TGTGCCAGCAGCTTTAGCGGGGGCGGCACAGATACGCAGTATTTT.

This clonotype has ten or more counts. This chain connects TRBV2 to TRBJ1-1; D not resolved. The length of the CDR3 is 13 residues. Deletions cut 1 base from V and 4 bases from J, with 7 bases between. Germline values: CDR1 SNHLY, CDR2 FYNNEI. CDR3 in DNA: TGTGCCAGCAGTGAAGGTGTCAGCACTGAAGCTTTCTTT. Protein: CASSEGVSTEAFF. Together with reference TRBV2 and TRBJ1-1, the CDR3 gives the full variable domain: EPEVTQTPSHQVTQMGQEVILRCVPISNHLYFYWYRQILGQKVEFLVSFYNNEISEKSEIFDDQFSVERPDGSNFTLKIRSTKLEDSAMYFCASSEGVSTEAFFGQGTRLTVV.

This clonotype was observed a few times. V is TRBV7-8 and J is TRBJ2-3, with D unclear. V lost 1 base to trimming and J lost 6 bases, with 11 bases between them. The CDR3 spans 14 residues. Germline V gene data show CDR1 as SGHVS and CDR2 as FQNEAQ. The DNA of the CDR3 is TGTGCCAGCAGCTTAGGGTCATCCCGGGATACGCAGTATTTT. This encodes CASSLGSSRDTQYF.

In its sample, this clonotype was seen a few times. V gene TRBV3-1 combines with J gene TRBJ2-2; D is ambiguous. V was trimmed by 4 bases and J by 6 bases, leaving 6 bases between them. This CDR3 contains 12 residues. Germline-derived CDR1 and CDR2 are LGHDT and YNNKEL (reference sequence). This CDR3 reads CASSPLAGELFF. DNA for the CDR3: TGTGCCAGCAGCCCCCTCGCCGGGGAGCTGTTTTTT.

This chain connects TRBV18 to TRBJ2-3, with 9 bases that match TRBD2. Per the germline V gene, CDR1 is KGHSH and CDR2 is LQKENI. There are 15 residues in the CDR3. The trim removed 6 bases at V and 1 base at J, leaving 5 bases unmatched. The CDR3 here is CASSLRTSGTDTQYF. CDR3 bases: TGTGCCAGCTCGCTCCGGACTAGCGGCACAGATACGCAGTATTTT.

This clonotype was recorded many times. The chain uses TRBV4-1 and TRBJ2-3, with TRBD2 matching 7 bases. The CDR3 spans 18 residues. Germline assignment: CDR1 MGHRA and CDR2 YSYEKL. Unmatched junction bases numbered 11, after V lost 0 bases and J lost 2 bases. CDR3 bases: TGCGCCAGCAGCCAAGAAGGTGGGCGGGGGAGCATCACAGATACGCAGTATTTT. This gives the protein CASSQEGGRGSITDTQYF.

This clonotype appeared many times. This rearrangement joins TRBV20-1 to TRBJ2-2, with D possibly matching TRBD2 (5 bases). Germline V CDR1 and CDR2: DFQATT, SNEGSKA (reference sequence). The CDR3 runs 13 residues. V was trimmed by 3 bases and J by 5 bases, leaving 10 bases between them. The CDR3 sequence is CSARQSGTGELFF. The CDR3 bases are TGCAGTGCTAGGCAGTCGGGAACCGGGGAGCTGTTTTTT.